Shown below are 22 T cell receptor beta chains from a single sample sequenced in a study of blood T cell repertoires in COVID-19. Libraries were prepared by immunoSEQ multiplex PCR; TCRdb keeps only in-frame clonotypes and omits some of them. The table lists approximately 61,000 clones, roughly three quarters of them singletons. The sample consisted of peripheral blood. These receptors all come from a human donor in a cohort sampled during active COVID-19.

In the case of this clone: Other DNA sequences within the sample encode an identical CDR3. This chain uses TRBV6-5 with TRBJ2-2, with D perhaps TRBD1 (5 bases). There are 14 residues in the CDR3. The V and J ends lost 6 bases and 1 base respectively, with 9 bases between them. Germline V gene lookup returns CDR1 MNHEY and CDR2 SVGAGI. The DNA for the CDR3 is TGTGCCAGCAGAAAAGGACAGAACACCGGGGAGCTGTTTTTT. Protein product: CASRKGQNTGELFF.

This clone was observed a few times. V is TRBV7-9 and J is TRBJ2-1; D remains ambiguous. The CDR3 runs to 13 residues. V was clipped by 2 bases and J by 2 bases, with 4 bases between them. The germline V gene encodes CDR1 SEHNR and CDR2 FQNEAQ (reference sequence). CDR3 residues: CASSLNTYNEQFF. The CDR3 region has the DNA TGTGCCAGCAGCTTAAATACCTACAATGAGCAGTTCTTC.

This clone has a single count. The rearrangement uses TRBV18 and TRBJ2-1; 11 nucleotides match TRBD2. The CDR3 is 17 amino acids. CDR1 KGHSH and CDR2 LQKENI come from the germline V gene. Losses at the gene ends were 3 bases for V and 5 bases for J; bases not matched to a gene: 9. CDR3 sequence: CASSPSGRVFRNNEQFF. The CDR3 DNA is TGTGCCAGCTCACCTAGCGGGAGGGTTTTTAGGAACAATGAGCAGTTCTTC.

The CDR3 here is CASSEANRGSAYTF. The DNA for the CDR3 is TGTGCCAGCAGTGAAGCAAACAGGGGGTCAGCCTACACCTTC. The genes are TRBV6-1 and TRBJ1-2; 8 bases map to TRBD1. Trimming cost V 0 bases and J 10 bases; bases outside gene matches: 7. This CDR3 region has 14 residues. From germline, CDR1 is MNHNS and CDR2 SASEGT.

This clone was seen a handful of times. This chain joins TRBV11-2 and TRBJ1-2; TRBD1 matches 7 bases. Germline trimming cut 5 bases from V and 0 bases from J; bases unmatched to any gene: 12. Germline values: CDR1 SGHAT, CDR2 FQNNGV. This CDR3 region has 17 residues. The CDR3 nucleotides read TGTGCCAGCAGCCCATCGACAGGGCGGCCCCCTAACTATGGCTACACCTTC. Protein sequence: CASSPSTGRPPNYGYTF.

The chain recombines TRBV3-1 (or the pseudogene TRBV3-2) with TRBJ2-7, with 7 bases matching TRBD1. CDR1 and CDR2 from the germline V gene are LGHDT and YNNKEL (reference sequence). The CDR3 covers 15 residues. The V segment lost 4 bases and the J segment 2 bases; nucleotides outside the gene matches: 8. The CDR3 region has the DNA TGTGCCAGCAGCCTCAGGGGGACAGTCCCCTACGAGCAGTACTTC. This codes for CASSLRGTVPYEQYF.

The rearrangement joins TRBV7-2 to TRBJ2-7, with D tentatively TRBD2 (5 bases). V was clipped by 0 bases and J by 6 bases, with 12 bases between them. The CDR3 runs to 14 residues. Germline CDR1 is SGHTA and CDR2 is FQGNSA. The CDR3 reads CASSLARGSGEQYF. CDR3 bases: TGTGCCAGCAGCTTAGCGCGAGGGTCGGGCGAGCAGTACTTC. The full variable domain, rest sourced from reference TRBV7-2 and TRBJ2-7, is GAGVSQSPSNKVTEKGKDVELRCDPISGHTALYWYRQSLGQGLEFLIYFQGNSAPDKSGLPSDRFSAERTGGSVSTLTIQRTQQEDSAVYLCASSLARGSGEQYFGPGTRLTVT.

The sample holds one count of this clone. The V and J genes are TRBV5-1 and TRBJ1-1; D gene ambiguous. This CDR3 has 13 amino acids. The V gene lost 0 bases and the J gene lost 5 bases, with 8 bases spanning the gap. Germline V gene sequence: CDR1 SGHRS, CDR2 YFSETQ. The DNA for the CDR3 is TGCGCCAGCAGCTTGGCCACAGTAACTGAAGCTTTCTTT. Amino acids: CASSLATVTEAFF. Full variable domain (remainder filled in from reference TRBV5-1 and TRBJ1-1): KAGVTQTPRYLIKTRGQQVTLSCSPISGHRSVSWYQQTPGQGLQFLFEYFSETQRNKGNFPGRFSGRQFSNSRSEMNVSTLELGDSALYLCASSLATVTEAFFGQGTRLTVV.

The chain carries TRBV11-3 and TRBJ2-1, with TRBD1 matching over 7 bases. The CDR3 sequence is 14 residues long. CDR1 is SGHNT, CDR2 YENEEA, per germline. V lost 5 bases to trimming and J lost 0 bases; unmatched junction nucleotides: 1. This CDR3 is CASSPGGSYNEQFF. The CDR3 DNA reads as TGTGCCAGCAGCCCAGGGGGCTCCTACAATGAGCAGTTCTTC.

The genes are TRBV30 and TRBJ1-6; D not certain. Germline lookup yields CDR1 GTSNPN and CDR2 SVGIG (reference sequence). Trimming pared 5 bases from V and 0 bases from J, leaving 11 bases between. The CDR3 spans 15 residues. CDR3 sequence: CAWAKESSYNSPLHF. DNA for the CDR3: TGTGCCTGGGCCAAGGAGAGCTCCTATAATTCACCCCTCCACTTT.

The CDR3 sequence is CASSALTGYTEAFF. CDR3 bases: TGTGCCAGCAGTGCCCTGACAGGGTACACTGAAGCTTTCTTT. This chain links TRBV25-1 with TRBJ1-1, with 7 positions matching TRBD1. Per germline, CDR1 MGHDK and CDR2 SYGVNS. Trimming removed 4 bases from V and 3 bases from J; junction bases left unmatched: 5. This CDR3 is 14 amino acids long.

This clone has more than one count but fewer than ten. The chain couples TRBV9 to TRBJ2-2, with 9 bases fitting TRBD1. The CDR3 extends over 15 amino acids. The germline V gene encodes CDR1 SGDLS and CDR2 YYNGEE. J lost 9 bases, V lost 3 bases, and 9 bases had no gene match. CDR3 nucleotides: TGTGCCAGCAGCGGGGGACAGGGTGGATTTAGGGAGCTGTTTTTT. The encoded protein is CASSGGQGGFRELFF.

This chain joins TRBV7-9 and TRBJ2-1; the D is unclear. CDR3 length: 13 residues. The germline gives CDR1 SEHNR, CDR2 FQNEAQ (reference sequence). V shed 4 bases and J shed 4 bases, with 8 bases lying between them. CDR3 residues: CASSSGLYNEQFF. The CDR3 nucleotides are TGTGCCAGCAGCTCCGGGTTATACAATGAGCAGTTCTTC.

This clone was seen only a few times. V is TRBV6-6 and J is TRBJ1-5, with 8 bases fitting TRBD1. CDR1 and CDR2 (germline): MNHNY, SVGAGI (reference sequence). This CDR3 is 16 amino acids long. Unmatched junction bases numbered 10, after V lost 7 bases and J lost 2 bases. The CDR3 DNA reads TGTGCCAGCACCTCAGACAGGGGCCGTGGCAATCAGCCCCAGCATTTT. Encoded protein: CASTSDRGRGNQPQHF.

The CDR3 protein is CATSSRGLSGANVLTF. Written as DNA, the CDR3 is TGTGCCACGAGCTCCCGCGGTCTCTCTGGGGCCAACGTCCTGACTTTC. J is TRBJ2-6 and V is TRBV19; unclear D gene. V was cut by 10 bases and J by 0 bases, with 16 bases left in between. The CDR3 covers 16 residues. Germline V lookup: CDR1 LNHDA, CDR2 SQIVND (reference sequence).

This clone was seen a few times. The CDR3 nucleotides read TGTGCCAGCTTCCGGACTAGCGGGAGGACCAGTGAGCAGTTCTTC. It specifies CASFRTSGRTSEQFF. This chain links TRBV7-2 with TRBJ2-1; 14 nucleotides match TRBD2. The CDR3 length is 15 residues. V was pared by 8 bases and J by 9 bases, with 9 bases of the junction left unmatched. CDR1 is SGHTA, CDR2 FQGNSA, per germline.

This chain connects TRBV29-1 to TRBJ2-7; TRBD1 matches at 7 bases. The CDR3 spans 14 residues. CDR1 and CDR2 from the germline V gene are SQVTM and ANQGSEA. V trimming: 7 bases; J trimming: 3 bases; junction bases outside the gene matches: 12. The CDR3: CSALRDRPLYEQYF. CDR3 DNA: TGCAGCGCCCTACGGGACAGACCACTCTACGAGCAGTACTTC.

This clone is medium-sized (0.01 to 0.1%) within its sample. V usage is TRBV3-1 (or the pseudogene TRBV3-2) and J usage is TRBJ2-5; D may be TRBD1 (5 bases). The CDR3 covers 14 residues. The germline V gene has CDR1 LGHDT and CDR2 YNNKEL (reference sequence). V was trimmed by 3 bases and J by 0 bases, leaving 8 bases between them. Here the CDR3 reads CASSQSGYQETQYF. The DNA of the CDR3 is TGTGCCAGCAGCCAGTCAGGGTACCAAGAGACCCAGTACTTC.

The chain has TRBV10-3 and TRBJ1-6; 10 nucleotides agree with TRBD1. The CDR3 runs 14 residues. From germline, CDR1 is ENHRY and CDR2 SYGVKD. J lost 7 bases, V lost 4 bases, and 1 base had no gene match. The CDR3 protein is CAISGTGGNSPLHF. CDR3 coding DNA: TGTGCCATCAGTGGGACAGGGGGAAATTCACCCCTCCACTTT.

The chain combines TRBV5-6 with TRBJ2-7, with D possibly being TRBD1 (6 bases). The CDR3 runs 12 residues. Trimming shortened V by 9 bases and J by 7 bases, and 17 bases separated the two germline ends. Germline V gene sequence: CDR1 SGHDT, CDR2 YYEEEE. The CDR3 nucleotides read TGTGCCACCTACAGGGAAATGGGGGAGCAGTACTTC. Protein product: CATYREMGEQYF.

The genes are TRBV9 and TRBJ1-2; 8 positions agree with TRBD1. Losses at the gene ends were 3 bases for V and 5 bases for J; bases not matched to a gene: 12. Germline CDR1 is SGDLS and CDR2 is YYNGEE. The CDR3 has 16 amino acids. In DNA form, the CDR3 reads TGTGCCAGCAGCGACGGACAGGGACGAATTAGTTATGGCTACACCTTC. This encodes CASSDGQGRISYGYTF.

V gene TRBV11-3 combines with J gene TRBJ2-5; 7 bases fit TRBD2. The V and J ends lost 1 base and 9 bases, in that order; junction bases with no gene match: 5. The CDR3 covers 13 residues. The V gene's germline CDR1 is SGHNT and CDR2 YENEEA. The CDR3 bases are TGTGCCAGCAGCTTAGCCCGGGACTACCCCCAGTACTTC. As protein: CASSLARDYPQYF.